This TCR beta chain derives from a study of CD8+ T cells in alopecia areata. General observations from the study: Among the top 100, expanded CD8+ clones were significantly decreased by tofacitinib, as was scalp clonality. When scalp samples are sequenced, resident alphabeta T cells of normal skin are also captured. Persistence of many expanded lesional clones was seen in scalp and blood during tofacitinib.

This clone has just a few counts. Its target is unknown. Treatment described: oral pan-JAK inhibitor, 5-10 mg twice daily. PBMCs served as the source from which CD4+ and CD8+ T cells were sorted. Once RNA had been extracted, it was reverse transcribed into cDNA to act as the sequencing template. Here immunoSEQ multiplex PCR was the method, and the copy in TCRdb shows in-frame clones only, minus some. The data show fewer than 250,000 clones, with approximately 45% seen just once and over 2% held by the top ten. CDR1 and CDR2 (germline): MNHEY, SVGAGI. CDR3 length: 14 residues. Between the trimmed V and J ends, which lost 4 bases and 7 bases, there was a span of 15 bases.

The TCR was taken from a human donor with alopecia areata. The rearrangement joins TRBV6-5 to TRBJ2-3; D call uncertain. The input for sequencing was CD4+ T cells sorted from blood, taken at approximately week 36, from a patient treated with tofacitinib. The CDR3 DNA reads as TGTGCCAGCAGTTCGTCAAGGACCCAAAATACGCAGTATTTT. Its translation is CASSSSRTQNTQYF.